These T cell receptor beta chains were read from a single sample in a study of early T cells in non-severe SARS-CoV-2 infection. TCRdb fed the 5' RACE reads into MiXCR, producing one record per CDR3 protein. The data show roughly 54,000 distinct CDR3 sequences, around 6% seen once. The specimen was whole blood. These receptors were obtained from an adult who was a healthcare worker with PCR-confirmed SARS-CoV-2 infection or an uninfected control (not recorded which). Both conserved end residues are part of each CDR3. D genes are given only for firm matches. Size values are once, few and many counts, or a class for expanded clones, and some rows have none.

abundance,d_gene,len,j_gene,v_gene,CDR3aa,CDR3nt
many,-,14,TRBJ1-5,TRBV27,CASRQSFSNQPQHF,TGTGCCAGCAGGCAAAGCTTTAGCAATCAGCCCCAGCATTTT
-,-,17,TRBJ2-6,TRBV5-1,CASRYRVELSGANVLTF,TGCGCCAGCAGATACAGGGTGGAACTGTCTGGGGCCAACGTCCTGACTTTC
many,-,13,TRBJ2-7,TRBV29-1,CSVELFGTYEQYF,TGCAGCGTTGAACTGTTCGGCACCTACGAGCAGTACTTC
many,TRBD1,12,TRBJ2-1,TRBV7-2,CASSLTGDEQFF,TGTGCCAGCAGCTTGACAGGGGATGAGCAGTTCTTC
many,-,14,TRBJ1-2,TRBV3-1,CASSPWGEHYGYTF,TGTGCCAGCAGCCCCTGGGGGGAGCACTATGGCTACACCTTC
many,TRBD2,13,TRBJ2-1,TRBV12-3/TRBV12-4,CASDLAEAGGQFF,TGTGCCAGCGATCTAGCGGAGGCCGGGGGGCAGTTCTTC
few,-,13,TRBJ2-3,TRBV12-3/TRBV12-4,CASCPGGWDTQYF,TGTGCCAGCTGCCCGGGGGGCTGGGATACGCAGTATTTT
large,-,12,TRBJ2-3,TRBV13,CASSLGRFTQYF,TGTGCCAGCAGCTTAGGACGGTTTACGCAGTATTTT
many,TRBD1,15,TRBJ1-6,TRBV9,CASSATGGETSPLHF,TGTGCCAGCAGCGCAACAGGGGGAGAGACTTCACCCCTCCACTTT
-,TRBD1,14,TRBJ2-2,TRBV7-2,CASSSQGRTGELFF,TGTGCCAGCAGCTCACAGGGGCGGACCGGGGAGCTGTTTTTT
few,TRBD2,13,TRBJ2-1,TRBV5-4,CASSREGPNEQFF,TGTGCCAGCAGCCGGGAGGGTCCCAATGAGCAGTTCTTC
many,-,13,TRBJ2-1,TRBV6-5,CASKRTFGNEQFF,TGTGCCAGCAAGAGGACCTTTGGGAATGAGCAGTTCTTC
-,-,12,TRBJ1-6,TRBV6-5,CASSRTDSPLHF,TGTGCCAGCAGCCGGACAGATTCACCCCTCCACTTT
few,-,14,TRBJ2-7,TRBV7-2,CASSPHRNPPEQYF,TGTGCCAGCAGCCCCCACAGAAACCCCCCCGAGCAGTACTTC
many,-,15,TRBJ1-5,TRBV19,CASSKMGLSNQPQHF,TGTGCCAGTAGTAAAATGGGCCTTAGCAATCAGCCCCAGCATTTT
many,-,13,TRBJ1-1,TRBV9,CASSVAPNTEAFF,TGTGCCAGCAGCGTAGCCCCGAACACTGAAGCTTTCTTT
many,TRBD2,18,TRBJ2-3,TRBV12-3/TRBV12-4,CASSFQSLAGAISDTQYF,TGTGCCAGCAGTTTTCAGAGTCTAGCGGGGGCCATCTCGGATACGCAGTATTTT
-,TRBD2,23,TRBJ2-1,TRBV12-3/TRBV12-4,CASSSPRRGGGELLPSSYNEQFF,TGTGCCAGCAGTTCCCCAAGGAGAGGCGGGGGGGAGCTTTTGCCAAGCTCCTACAATGAGCAGTTCTTC
many,-,13,TRBJ2-3,TRBV6-5,CASSRTFWDTQYF,TGTGCCAGCAGCCGGACTTTTTGGGATACGCAGTATTTT
few,-,15,TRBJ2-6,TRBV5-1,CASSFQISGANVLTF,TGCGCCAGCAGCTTTCAAATTTCTGGGGCCAACGTCCTGACTTTC
many,TRBD2,16,TRBJ2-5,TRBV7-6,CASSYRLAGLQETQYF,TGTGCCAGCAGCTACCGACTAGCGGGGCTGCAAGAGACCCAGTACTTC
-,-,16,TRBJ2-1,TRBV21-1,CASSKRDSGAYNEQFF,TGTGCCAGCAGCAAACGAGATAGCGGGGCCTACAATGAGCAGTTCTTC
many,-,13,TRBJ2-7,TRBV29-1,CSVEDMGWGEQYF,TGCAGCGTTGAAGATATGGGGTGGGGCGAGCAGTACTTC
many,TRBD1,14,TRBJ1-5,TRBV6-6,CASILGQAQGPQHF,TGTGCCAGCATTCTAGGACAGGCCCAGGGGCCCCAGCATTTT
-,-,15,TRBJ2-1,TRBV5-6,CASSSTGTLYNEQFF,TGTGCCAGCAGCTCTACCGGGACTCTTTACAATGAGCAGTTCTTC
-,-,13,TRBJ2-1,TRBV2,CASSEDLGNEQFF,TGTGCCAGCAGTGAAGACCTCGGCAATGAGCAGTTCTTC
few,-,17,TRBJ2-3,TRBV7-9,CASNNRPSGDLTDTQYF,TGTGCCAGCAACAACAGGCCAAGCGGAGACCTCACAGATACGCAGTATTTT
many,TRBD2,16,TRBJ2-3,TRBV20-1,CSARSGLAANTDTQYF,TGCAGTGCTAGATCGGGACTAGCGGCCAACACAGATACGCAGTATTTT
few,-,15,TRBJ2-7,TRBV7-6,CASSLASGGKDEQYF,TGTGCCAGCAGCCTCGCGTCCGGGGGCAAGGACGAGCAGTACTTC
many,-,14,TRBJ1-6,TRBV6-1,CASRMGGSSSPLHF,TGTGCCAGCAGGATGGGCGGGTCAAGCTCACCCCTCCACTTT
many,-,17,TRBJ2-6,TRBV28,CASRQGLVFSGANVLTF,TGTGCCAGCAGACAGGGTTTGGTATTCTCTGGGGCCAACGTCCTGACTTTC
many,-,14,TRBJ2-7,TRBV7-9,CASSLSAQAYEQYF,TGTGCCAGCAGCCTTTCGGCACAGGCCTACGAGCAGTACTTC
many,-,13,TRBJ1-6,TRBV18,CASSTARSSPLHF,TGTGCCAGCTCAACGGCCCGTTCCTCACCCCTCCACTTT
many,TRBD2,14,TRBJ2-5,TRBV6-6,CASSWTSGQETQYF,TGTGCCAGCAGCTGGACTAGCGGACAAGAGACCCAGTACTTC
many,-,15,TRBJ1-6,TRBV19,CASSIDFQYNSPLHF,TGTGCCAGTAGTATAGATTTCCAGTATAATTCACCCCTCCACTTT
many,-,14,TRBJ2-2,TRBV29-1,CSVRGATNTGELFF,TGCAGCGTTAGAGGGGCGACTAACACCGGGGAGCTGTTTTTT
many,-,14,TRBJ1-1,TRBV3-1,CASSQGILNTEAFF,TGTGCCAGCAGCCAGGGTATACTGAACACTGAAGCTTTCTTT
many,-,15,TRBJ2-3,TRBV6-5,CASSYTASSTDTQYF,TGTGCCAGCAGTTACACAGCATCTAGCACAGATACGCAGTATTTT
few,TRBD1,15,TRBJ1-2,TRBV6-1,CASPGQQGLFYGYTF,TGTGCCAGCCCTGGGCAACAGGGGCTTTTCTATGGCTACACCTTC
few,TRBD2,17,TRBJ2-5,TRBV7-2,CASSLGLAGGLQETQYF,TGTGCCAGCAGCTTAGGACTAGCGGGGGGGCTCCAAGAGACCCAGTACTTC
-,-,13,TRBJ2-5,TRBV7-2,CASSFQGQETQYF,TGTGCCAGCAGCTTTCAGGGACAAGAGACCCAGTACTTC
many,-,13,TRBJ1-1,TRBV18,CASSPPVPGGAFF,TGTGCCAGCTCACCTCCCGTCCCGGGGGGAGCTTTCTTT
many,-,12,TRBJ2-7,TRBV3-1,CASSQDFYEQYF,TGTGCCAGCAGCCAAGATTTCTACGAGCAGTACTTC
-,TRBD2,14,TRBJ2-5,TRBV3-1,CASSPSGLEKTQYF,TGTGCCAGCAGCCCGTCGGGACTAGAGAAGACCCAGTACTTC
few,-,13,TRBJ1-2,TRBV29-1,CSVEEAQNYGYTF,TGCAGCGTTGAAGAGGCACAGAACTATGGCTACACCTTC
many,-,15,TRBJ2-1,TRBV5-1,CASSLDGGPLNEQFF,TGCGCCAGCAGCTTGGACGGGGGGCCACTCAATGAGCAGTTCTTC
few,-,15,TRBJ1-2,TRBV5-4,CASSWDADSGYGYTF,TGTGCCAGCAGCTGGGACGCGGATTCGGGATATGGCTACACCTTC
few,-,13,TRBJ1-1,TRBV27,CASSSPADTEAFF,TGTGCCAGCAGTTCCCCAGCCGACACTGAAGCTTTCTTT